This T cell receptor beta chain comes out of a study of response to subunit inactivated influenza vaccine. Notes on the study in general: The study's authors posited that every seasonal influenza vaccination enlists few new T cells.

MiXCR was run by TCRdb on the RT-PCR reads, yielding one entry per CDR3 protein. The repertoire includes over 750,000 distinct CDR3 sequences, 20% to 25% of them detected once, and 10% sits in the top ten. Turning to this clonotype: Its antigen is still unknown.

This CDR3 spans 10 amino acids. Germline V gives CDR1 DFQATT, CDR2 SNEGSKA (reference sequence). The germline V and J ends were trimmed by 4 bases and 6 bases, with 7 bases remaining between them. This sequence originates from a man aged 45-65 years who received an inactivated influenza vaccine. The chain carries TRBV20-1 and TRBJ2-7; D gene ambiguous. Specimen: PBMCs from blood, collected roughly 5 days after vaccination. CDR3 bases: TGCAGTGCTATAAGCCGCGAGCAGTACTTC. Amino acid sequence: CSAISREQYF.